Below, 32 T cell receptor beta chains from the same sample are listed, as sequenced in a study of blood T cell repertoires in COVID-19. Data came from immunoSEQ multiplex PCR; TCRdb stores just in-frame clones and leaves some out. The data show 100,000 to 150,000 clones, about four fifths seen once. The specimen was peripheral blood. The receptors derive from a man aged 60 to 69 with acute or convalescent COVID-19.

The chain is built from TRBV5-1 and TRBJ2-1; tentative D call: TRBD1 (5 bases). Per germline, CDR1 SGHRS and CDR2 YFSETQ. V lost 0 bases, J lost 8 bases, and 15 bases lay in between. The CDR3 extends over 15 amino acids. CDR3 DNA: TGCGCCAGCAGCTTGGAAGGACATAAGGTCGATGAGCAGTTCTTC. Protein: CASSLEGHKVDEQFF.

The V and J genes are TRBV9 and TRBJ1-6, with D possibly being TRBD1 (6 bases). The CDR3 sequence is 14 residues long. Germline-derived CDR1 and CDR2 are SGDLS and YYNGEE. V was trimmed by 3 bases and J by 6 bases, leaving 10 bases between them. The CDR3 loop is CASSAGHGNSPLHF. The CDR3 DNA reads as TGTGCCAGCAGCGCGGGACATGGTAATTCACCCCTCCACTTT.

This sequence joins TRBV5-1 and TRBJ1-3, with D tentatively TRBD1 (5 bases). Germline lookup yields CDR1 SGHRS and CDR2 YFSETQ. Trimming cost V 0 bases and J 2 bases, with 9 bases left between them. The CDR3 runs to 15 residues. The CDR3 coding sequence is TGCGCCAGCAGCTTGGGCACAGGTGCTGGAAACACCATATATTTT. Amino acid sequence: CASSLGTGAGNTIYF.

The chain joins TRBV27 to TRBJ1-3, with no clear D. The CDR3 runs 14 residues. V lost 6 bases to trimming and J lost 0 bases, with 9 bases between them. CDR1 is MNHEY, CDR2 SMNVEV, per germline (reference sequence). CDR3 region: CASRPQLSGNTIYF. CDR3 coding DNA: TGTGCCAGCAGACCACAGCTCTCTGGAAACACCATATATTTT.

This chain connects TRBV6-5 to TRBJ2-5; 12 bases line up with TRBD2. V was clipped by 6 bases and J by 4 bases; unmatched bases: 6. CDR3 length: 15 amino acids. Per the germline V gene, CDR1 is MNHEY and CDR2 is SVGAGI. The CDR3 coding sequence is TGTGCCAGCAGGGTACTAGCGGGGGGAGGAGAGACCCAGTACTTC. Amino acid sequence: CASRVLAGGGETQYF.

This rearrangement joins TRBV19 to TRBJ1-4, with a weak D call TRBD1 (5 bases). V lost 2 bases to trimming and J lost 4 bases, with 8 bases between them. Germline V CDR1 and CDR2: LNHDA, SQIVND (reference sequence). The length of the CDR3 is 14 residues. The CDR3: CASSIWGVNEKLFF. CDR3 nucleotide sequence: TGTGCCAGTAGTATATGGGGGGTTAATGAAAAACTGTTTTTT.

This chain connects TRBV5-4 to TRBJ2-7; 7 bases fit TRBD1. Germline lookup yields CDR1 SGHNT and CDR2 YYREEE (reference sequence). CDR3 length equals 14 residues. The ends lost 3 bases at V and 7 bases at J; junction bases unmatched: 10. In DNA form, the CDR3 reads TGTGCCAGCAGCTCCGAGGGGGCGCGCGATGAGCAGTACTTC. It specifies CASSSEGARDEQYF.

The J gene is TRBJ2-1, the V gene TRBV19; TRBD2 agrees at 8 bases. Germline values: CDR1 LNHDA, CDR2 SQIVND (reference sequence). V lost 5 bases, J lost 6 bases, and 12 bases stayed unmatched. The CDR3 is 16 amino acids. CDR3: CASSGHSGMDPNEQFF. CDR3 nucleotide sequence: TGTGCCAGTAGTGGCCATAGCGGGATGGACCCCAATGAGCAGTTCTTC.

The CDR3 here is CASSSRGSETQYF. The CDR3 DNA reads as TGTGCCAGTAGTAGCAGGGGATCCGAGACCCAGTACTTC. The J gene is TRBJ2-5, the V gene TRBV19; weak D call: TRBD1 (6 bases). Germline CDR1 LNHDA, CDR2 SQIVND (reference sequence). The CDR3 runs 13 residues. V was shortened by 4 bases and J by 5 bases, with 11 bases between the two germline ends.

The chain links TRBV6-1 to TRBJ2-5, with TRBD1 matching over 7 bases. The CDR3 is made up of 15 amino acids. The junction had 4 bases not matched to a gene; V was cut back by 2 bases and J by 1 base. From germline, CDR1 is MNHNS and CDR2 SASEGT. CDR3 residues: CASSESQGVQETQYF. The CDR3 DNA is TGTGCCAGCAGTGAATCCCAGGGGGTCCAAGAGACCCAGTACTTC.

This clone was recorded a few times. The rearrangement links TRBV19 to TRBJ2-7; D gene uncertain. The V end lost 8 bases, the J end lost 6 bases, and 17 bases lay between the germline ends. This CDR3 comprises 13 residues. Germline CDR1 is LNHDA and CDR2 is SQIVND (reference sequence). The CDR3 region has the DNA TGTGCCAGTGCCCCACGTGAGGTGGGCGAGCAGTACTTC. Amino acid sequence: CASAPREVGEQYF.

The chain carries TRBV12-3 or TRBV12-4 and TRBJ1-4, with D unclear. Trimming removed 7 bases at V and 8 bases at J, with 14 bases between. This CDR3 is 13 amino acids long. CDR3 DNA sequence: TGTGCCAGCACTCCGAGGCGCGAAGAAAAACTGTTTTTT. This sequence encodes CASTPRREEKLFF.

This chain joins TRBV3-1 (or the pseudogene TRBV3-2) and TRBJ2-7; a possible D gene is TRBD2 (5 bases). Looked up from germline, CDR1 is LGHDT and CDR2 is YNNKEL (reference sequence). Trimming stripped 2 bases from V and 6 bases from J, with 14 bases between. The CDR3 contains 14 residues. The CDR3: CASSQKASNPEQYF. CDR3 bases: TGTGCCAGCAGCCAAAAGGCTAGCAATCCCGAGCAGTACTTC.

This clone appeared a single time. The chain has TRBV6-6 and TRBJ2-6; D gene ambiguous. V was shortened by 7 bases and J by 1 base, with 11 bases between the two germline ends. This CDR3 is built from 15 residues. Germline V gene lookup returns CDR1 MNHNY and CDR2 SVGAGI (reference sequence). The CDR3 spells CASTQDMSGANVLTF. CDR3 nucleotides: TGTGCCAGCACACAAGACATGTCTGGGGCCAACGTCCTGACTTTC.

This sequence joins TRBV9 and TRBJ2-7; D gene ambiguous. V was clipped by 0 bases and J by 0 bases, with 7 bases between them. Germline V gives CDR1 SGDLS, CDR2 YYNGEE. The CDR3 runs 14 residues. The CDR3 nucleotides are TGTGCCAGCAGCGTAGTGTGGAGCTCCTACGAGCAGTACTTC. Amino acid sequence: CASSVVWSSYEQYF. The complete variable domain, with remaining parts taken from reference TRBV9 and TRBJ2-7, reads DSGVTQTPKHLITATGQRVTLRCSPRSGDLSVYWYQQSLDQGLQFLIQYYNGEERAKGNILERFSAQQFPDLHSELNLSSLELGDSALYFCASSVVWSSYEQYFGPGTRLTVT.

V gene TRBV11-1 combines with J gene TRBJ1-2; 7 bases fit TRBD1. The CDR3 is 16 residues long. The germline V gene has CDR1 SGHAT and CDR2 FQDESV (reference sequence). The junction had 11 bases not matched to a gene; V was cut back by 5 bases and J by 2 bases. The CDR3 here is CASSAIGTVGNYGYTF. The CDR3 DNA is TGTGCCAGCAGCGCAATTGGGACAGTTGGAAACTATGGCTACACCTTC.

The chain recombines TRBV12-3 or TRBV12-4 with TRBJ1-6, with D tentatively TRBD1 (5 bases). V was trimmed by 6 bases and J by 7 bases, leaving 10 bases between them. This CDR3 has 13 amino acids. CDR3 nucleotides: TGTGCCAGCAGCAAGAACAGGAATTCACCCCTCCACTTT. Its protein is CASSKNRNSPLHF.

The rearrangement uses TRBV6-1 and TRBJ1-4; no firm D call. The CDR3 consists of 16 residues. The V end was cut by 4 bases, the J end by 6 bases, with 18 bases between. Germline-derived CDR1 and CDR2 are MNHNS and SASEGT. CDR3 amino acids: CASSGSRVPRDEKLFF. Written as DNA, the CDR3 is TGTGCCAGCAGTGGAAGCCGGGTCCCCAGAGATGAAAAACTGTTTTTT.

V gene TRBV27 combines with J gene TRBJ1-1; D not resolved. Germline CDR1 and CDR2: MNHEY and SMNVEV (reference sequence). The CDR3 extends over 13 amino acids. Trimming shortened V by 3 bases and J by 1 base, and 6 bases separated the two germline ends. In DNA, the CDR3 is TGTGCCAGCAGTTTCGTATCGAACACTGAAGCTTTCTTT. Translating gives CASSFVSNTEAFF.

The rearrangement joins TRBV7-2 to TRBJ2-3; 11 nucleotides match TRBD2. V dropped 8 bases and J dropped 0; count of bases not matched to a gene: 7. The CDR3 consists of 16 residues. Germline loops: CDR1 SGHTA, CDR2 FQGNSA. In DNA, the CDR3 is TGTGCCAGCTCATGGAGGACTAGCGGGAGCACAGATACGCAGTATTTT. Translated, it gives CASSWRTSGSTDTQYF. Supplemented by reference TRBV7-2 and TRBJ2-3, the full variable domain reads GAGVSQSPSNKVTEKGKDVELRCDPISGHTALYWYRQSLGQGLEFLIYFQGNSAPDKSGLPSDRFSAERTGGSVSTLTIQRTQQEDSAVYLCASSWRTSGSTDTQYFGPGTRLTVL.

The J gene is TRBJ2-3, the V gene TRBV11-2; 9 bases fit TRBD1. J lost 1 base, V lost 6 bases, and 5 bases had no gene match. The CDR3 totals 15 residues. Germline loops: CDR1 SGHAT, CDR2 FQNNGV. CDR3 region: CASSTGGGRTDTQYF. In nucleotides, the CDR3 is TGTGCCAGCAGTACAGGGGGCGGGCGCACAGATACGCAGTATTTT.

In this sample, this clone turned up a few times. The rearrangement links TRBV5-1 to TRBJ2-1; TRBD2 aligns across 9 bases. CDR1 and CDR2 (germline): SGHRS, YFSETQ. The CDR3 totals 19 residues. V shed 0 bases, J shed 4 bases, and the junction held 14 bases outside the gene matches. CDR3 DNA: TGCGCCAGCAGCTTGGCCGGTAGCGGGAGTACGAGTCGATACAATGAGCAGTTCTTC. Translating gives CASSLAGSGSTSRYNEQFF.

The chain recombines TRBV19 with TRBJ2-3, with D maybe TRBD1 (5 bases). CDR1 is LNHDA, CDR2 SQIVND, per germline (reference sequence). This CDR3 is 13 amino acids long. With 6 bases removed from V and 0 bases from J, the gap between germline ends came to 7 bases. CDR3 sequence reads: CASRQASTDTQYF. In nucleotides, the CDR3 is TGTGCCAGTAGACAGGCTAGCACAGATACGCAGTATTTT.

The chain carries TRBV7-3 and TRBJ2-3, with 7 bases fitting TRBD1. This CDR3 spans 16 amino acids. V dropped 0 bases and J dropped 1; count of bases not matched to a gene: 4. Per germline, CDR1 SGHTA and CDR2 FQGTGA. CDR3 sequence: CASSLTFQGGTDTQYF. For the CDR3, the DNA is TGTGCCAGCAGCTTAACGTTCCAGGGGGGCACAGATACGCAGTATTTT.

The genes are TRBV19 and TRBJ1-1, with 7 bases matching TRBD1. This CDR3 comprises 18 residues. Germline CDR1 reads LNHDA; CDR2 reads SQIVND (reference sequence). V was pared by 5 bases and J by 0 bases, with 15 bases of the junction left unmatched. The chain's CDR3 is CASSRRTGRFSVNTEAFF. CDR3 DNA sequence: TGTGCCAGTAGTCGGAGGACAGGACGGTTCTCGGTGAACACTGAAGCTTTCTTT. Using reference TRBV19 and TRBJ1-1 for the parts outside the CDR3, the full variable domain is DGGITQSPKYLFRKEGQNVTLSCEQNLNHDAMYWYRQDPGQGLRLIYYSQIVNDFQKGDIAEGYSVSREKKESFPLTVTSAQKNPTAFYLCASSRRTGRFSVNTEAFFGQGTRLTVV.

The chain carries TRBV15 and TRBJ2-5, with D possibly TRBD2 on 7 matching bases. Germline V gene sequence: CDR1 LNHNV, CDR2 YYDKDF (reference sequence). This CDR3 contains 15 residues. Trimming took 1 base from V and 3 from J, leaving 12 bases between them. Here the CDR3 DNA reads TGTGCCACCAGCAGAGTGGCGGGGGCGAAAGAGACCCAGTACTTC. Amino acids: CATSRVAGAKETQYF.

V usage is TRBV18 and J usage is TRBJ1-1; D is uncertain. Germline assignment: CDR1 KGHSH and CDR2 LQKENI. The CDR3 sequence is 13 residues long. V lost 3 bases, J lost 1 base, and 6 bases lay in between. In nucleotides, the CDR3 is TGTGCCAGCTCACCCACACAGAACACTGAAGCTTTCTTT. Translation gives CASSPTQNTEAFF.

V is TRBV10-3 and J is TRBJ2-1, with D maybe TRBD1 (6 bases). Germline values: CDR1 ENHRY, CDR2 SYGVKD. CDR3 size: 15 residues. Trimming cost V 4 bases and J 4 bases, with 14 bases left between them. CDR3 DNA: TGTGCCATCAGTGGAGGGGGAGATACTTACAATGAGCAGTTCTTC. Encoded protein: CAISGGGDTYNEQFF.

The chain is built from TRBV5-1 and TRBJ2-7; 14 bases fit TRBD2. This CDR3 is built from 16 residues. The J segment lost 7 bases and the V segment lost 0 bases, leaving 6 bases of the junction unmatched. Germline V gene data show CDR1 as SGHRS and CDR2 as YFSETQ. DNA of the CDR3: TGCGCCAGCAGCTTGGATCCGGGACTAGCGGGAGAAGAGCAGTACTTC. This gives the protein CASSLDPGLAGEEQYF. The complete variable domain, with remaining parts taken from reference TRBV5-1 and TRBJ2-7, reads KAGVTQTPRYLIKTRGQQVTLSCSPISGHRSVSWYQQTPGQGLQFLFEYFSETQRNKGNFPGRFSGRQFSNSRSEMNVSTLELGDSALYLCASSLDPGLAGEEQYFGPGTRLTVT.

The V and J genes are TRBV5-1 and TRBJ1-2; D not resolved. This CDR3 has 15 amino acids. The V gene lost 0 bases and the J gene lost 1 base, with 10 bases spanning the gap. From germline, CDR1 is SGHRS and CDR2 YFSETQ. CDR3 amino acids: CASSLGGISNYGYTF. The CDR3 DNA reads as TGCGCCAGCAGCTTGGGCGGCATAAGTAACTATGGCTACACCTTC.

The J gene is TRBJ2-3, the V gene TRBV7-3; TRBD2 matches at 7 bases. V was clipped by 5 bases and J by 4 bases; unmatched bases: 3. The CDR3 is 13 amino acids. Per the germline V gene, CDR1 is SGHTA and CDR2 is FQGTGA. In DNA, the CDR3 is TGTGCCAGCAGCCCGGCGGGGGCAGATACGCAGTATTTT. This translates into CASSPAGADTQYF.

V is TRBV7-3 and J is TRBJ2-2; 7 bases align to TRBD2. The CDR3 extends over 15 amino acids. V lost 2 bases to trimming and J lost 5 bases; unmatched junction nucleotides: 5. Germline loops: CDR1 SGHTA, CDR2 FQGTGA. CDR3 sequence reads: CASSLGLGETGELFF. CDR3 DNA sequence: TGTGCCAGCAGCTTAGGACTAGGAGAGACCGGGGAGCTGTTTTTT.